The clone carrying this T cell receptor beta chain was detected ten times or more. The data are from a study of blood T cell repertoires in COVID-19. In the study overall: From the United States, Italy and Spain came samples of acute and convalescent COVID-19. The analysed material was cDNA or gDNA that came from T cells, B-cell-depleted T cells, or PBMCs.

Before being deemed recovered, Cohort 3 donors had two negative PCRs, clearance, or symptom resolution. In the study's own analysis: Reference gene primer amplification gave nucleated cell count estimates. Repertoires were generated with immunoSEQ multiplex PCR, while TCRdb's copy carries only in-frame clones and drops some. Clone size and V and J calls were adopted from that table, with D and trimming inferred from the DNA. The table has over 250,000 clones, over 85% seen once. J gave up 0 bases and V 4 bases, and 3 bases lay outside the gene matches. Germline values: CDR1 SEHNR, CDR2 FQNEAQ (reference sequence). CDR3 length: 15 residues.

J is TRBJ1-3 and V is TRBV7-9; TRBD1 matches 7 bases. The specimen was PBMCs or T cells enriched from blood (not recorded which). This receptor was obtained from a man in his 60s who had recovered from COVID-19. Written as DNA, the CDR3 is TGTGCCAGCAGCTCCGACAGGGTCTCTGGAAACACCATATATTTT. It translates to CASSSDRVSGNTIYF.